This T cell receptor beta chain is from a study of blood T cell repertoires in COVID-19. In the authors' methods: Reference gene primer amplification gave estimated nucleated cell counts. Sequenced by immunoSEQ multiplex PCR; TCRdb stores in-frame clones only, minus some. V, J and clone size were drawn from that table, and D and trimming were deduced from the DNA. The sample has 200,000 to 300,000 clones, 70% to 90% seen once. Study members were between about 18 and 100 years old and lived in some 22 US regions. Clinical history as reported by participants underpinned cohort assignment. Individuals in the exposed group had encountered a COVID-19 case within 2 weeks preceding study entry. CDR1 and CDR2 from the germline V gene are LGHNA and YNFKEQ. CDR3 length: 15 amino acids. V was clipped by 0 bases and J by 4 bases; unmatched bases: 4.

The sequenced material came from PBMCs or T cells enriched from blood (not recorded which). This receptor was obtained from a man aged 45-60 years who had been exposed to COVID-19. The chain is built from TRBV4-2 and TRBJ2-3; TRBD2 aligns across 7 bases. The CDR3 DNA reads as TGTGCCAGCAGCCAAGAACGTGGGGGGGCAGATACGCAGTATTTT. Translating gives CASSQERGGADTQYF.